Listed below are T cell receptor beta chains from one sample, sequenced in a study of OX40 agonist ivuxolimab in advanced cancers. Data came from immunoSEQ multiplex PCR; TCRdb stores just in-frame clones and leaves some out. The repertoire holds some 66,000 clones, roughly four fifths seen once, with 2% to 2.5% in the top ten. The sequenced sample was CD4+ or CD8+ T cells sorted from blood, obtained in a trial of the OX40 agonist ivuxolimab. These receptors came from an adult with an advanced solid tumor such as melanoma, head and neck, liver or kidney cancer. CDR3s leave out the opening cysteine and the closing phenylalanine or tryptophan. The listing skips clone size in some rows; elsewhere it reads once, few, many or a size class.

V | length | size | CDR3
TRBV19 | 13 | once | ASSTRTGLNYGYT
TRBV5-1 | 15 | - | ASNLLPGLSIQETQY
TRBV20-1 | 9 | - | SARVAETQY
TRBV29-1 | 12 | - | SVGDRGDTGELF
TRBV5-1 | 12 | - | ASSLAGDNQPQH
TRBV28 | 16 | - | ASSLSPGQGIPSYEQY
TRBV2 | 15 | - | ASSETGVGTGYLEQY
TRBV10-2 | 11 | - | ASSDRGNTEAF
TRBV7-8 | 14 | - | ASSPEGWGQSYEQY
TRBV7-2 | 12 | - | ASRVGGSSYEQY
TRBV11-1 | 13 | - | ASSMDYWGEQKQY
TRBV7-6 | 10 | - | ASSAYRGRGF
TRBV5-1 | 13 | - | ASRPGQGAGTEAF
TRBV19 | 12 | - | ASSSDTNTGELF
TRBV2 | 10 | - | ASQGYQETQY
TRBV5-1 | 11 | - | ASRTAEDSPLH
TRBV25-1 | 9 | - | ASSEDRERT
TRBV15 | 14 | - | ATSRAGTSSYNEQF
TRBV29-1 | 8 | - | SVDRVDYT
TRBV30 | 11 | - | ACGTSVQETQY
TRBV18 | 15 | few | ASSPRAGSGNQETQY
TRBV20-1 | 9 | - | SAHHADTQY
TRBV7-2 | 11 | medium-sized | ASSRKAREKLF
TRBV19 | 14 | - | ASSGRTGDGTGELF
TRBV9 | 13 | - | ASSSLDGAWSPLH
TRBV28 | 13 | - | ASSFSGRSYNEQF
TRBV19 | 14 | - | ASQPGADSPVGEQY
TRBV5-6 | 16 | - | ASSLVSWLADSYNEQF
TRBV2 | 13 | - | ASRSGGGGTDTQY
TRBV6-5 | 14 | - | ASSSLRTGDNEKLF
TRBV18 | 13 | - | ASSPLARGAYEQY
TRBV7-8 | 15 | - | ASSLALGTRGGETQY
TRBV6-6 | 11 | many | ASSYGLIDTIY
TRBV6-4 | 15 | - | ATARDGSDTSTDTQY
TRBV4-2 | 15 | - | ASSQSQSSGDSDTQY
TRBV5-4 | 16 | - | ASSLVLMREGAPYEQY
TRBV28 | 14 | medium-sized | ASSPPRLAGPYEQY
TRBV30 | 9 | - | AWSPKEKLF
TRBV27 | 15 | - | ASSPNPAPGSNQPQH
TRBV6-1 | 13 | few | ASSQRTGGDYGYT
TRBV23-1 | 12 | - | ASSIQLSYNEQF
TRBV2 | 12 | - | ASRGTSVADTQY
TRBV30 | 13 | - | AWSVTGEGHYGYT
TRBV5-6 | 14 | - | ASSLGLGGRQETQY
TRBV7-2 | 13 | once | ASSLSQGRYNEQF
TRBV7-2 | 14 | - | ASSLGAGRIHNEQF
TRBV19 | 18 | - | ASSEIKSGLAGGRRETQY
TRBV15 | 17 | - | ATSSKRLDRVPVYNEQF
TRBV7-3 | 11 | medium-sized | ASSWGATGELF
TRBV7-2 | 13 | once | ASSLAMANTGELF
TRBV2 | 12 | once | ASRGTSFHNEQF
TRBV12-5 | 12 | - | ASGSEGTYNEQF
TRBV11-2 | 14 | - | ASSLVWGGPNEKLF
TRBV5-1 | 14 | - | ASSLSVSGGTDTQY
TRBV6-5 | 14 | - | ASSYVGLVSNNEQF